The 2 T cell receptor beta chains below all came from one sample that was sequenced in a study of T-cell reconstitution after alpha-beta-depleted transplantation in children. Unique molecular identifiers were incorporated during preparation of the TCRbeta library. TCRdb independently ran MiXCR on the PCR reads; one entry per CDR3 protein. The table includes more than 400,000 distinct CDR3 sequences, around 46% detected once. The sample in question was PBMCs, obtained before TCRalphabeta/CD19-depleted stem cell transplant. The source of these receptors is a girl aged 2 to 10 with aplastic anemia, due to receive a stem cell transplant.

This clonotype was counted between two and nine times. A read error may explain this, as a much larger clone is one base away. The chain carries TRBV20-1 and TRBJ2-5; 10 nucleotides match TRBD2. The CDR3 covers 16 residues. Germline loops: CDR1 DFQATT, CDR2 SNEGSKA (reference sequence). The DNA for the CDR3 is TGCTGTGCTAGAGATCCGCTAGCGGGAGTGGAGGAGACCCAGTACTTC. It codes for CCARDPLAGVEETQYF.

This clonotype was seen a handful of times. The gene calls are TRBV20-1 and TRBJ2-1; 9 bases fit TRBD2. The CDR3 loop spans 15 amino acids. Germline V CDR1 and CDR2: DFQATT, SNEGSKA (reference sequence). Trimming took 7 bases from V and 9 from J; bases not matched to a gene: 16. The CDR3 DNA reads as TGCAGTGTCTCGCGACTAGCGGTGATATTAGGTGAGCAGTTCTTC. Translating it yields CSVSRLAVILGEQFF.